This T cell receptor (beta chain) comes out of a study of long-term antiretroviral therapy in people with HIV. General study findings and limits: CDR3 lengths in HIV samples spanned a narrower range than controls. Patients on ART gained diversity, which nonetheless stayed below transplant donor controls.

Assay version v3.0 of immunoSEQ was used, and it was run at survey level. Method: immunoSEQ multiplex PCR; TCRdb's copy keeps in-frame clones and lacks some. The table has 23,000 or so clones, around four fifths seen once; the top ten hold about a quarter. On this clone: Its specificity is not known. The same CDR3 arises from other DNA sequences in this sample as well.

CDR3 length: 14 amino acids. Trimming cost V 3 bases and J 7 bases, with 10 bases left between them. CDR1 KGHSH and CDR2 LQKENI come from the germline V gene. This rearrangement joins TRBV18 to TRBJ1-6, with D possibly being TRBD1 (5 bases). The receptor was isolated from a man in his fifties or sixties with HIV. The sample here was unsorted PBMCs, taken 0.4 years after starting antiretroviral therapy. The CDR3 protein is CASSPAGQNSPLHF. CDR3 in DNA: TGTGCCAGCTCACCTGCAGGGCAAAATTCACCCCTCCACTTT.